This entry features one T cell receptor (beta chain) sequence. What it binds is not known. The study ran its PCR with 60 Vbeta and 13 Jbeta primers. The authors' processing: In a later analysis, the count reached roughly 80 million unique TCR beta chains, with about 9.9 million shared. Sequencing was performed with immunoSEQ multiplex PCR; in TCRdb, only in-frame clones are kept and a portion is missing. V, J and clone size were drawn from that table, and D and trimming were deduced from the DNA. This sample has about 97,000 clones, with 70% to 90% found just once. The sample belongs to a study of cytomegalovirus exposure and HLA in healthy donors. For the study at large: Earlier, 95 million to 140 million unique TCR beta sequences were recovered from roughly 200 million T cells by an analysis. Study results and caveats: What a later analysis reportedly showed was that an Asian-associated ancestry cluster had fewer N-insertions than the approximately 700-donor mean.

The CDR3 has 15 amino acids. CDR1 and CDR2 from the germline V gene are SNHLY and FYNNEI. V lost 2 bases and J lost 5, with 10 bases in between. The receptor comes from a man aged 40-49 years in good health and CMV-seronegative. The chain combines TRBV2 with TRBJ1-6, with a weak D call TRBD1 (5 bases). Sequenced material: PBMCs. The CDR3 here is CASSEQGFDNSPLHF. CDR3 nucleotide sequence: TGTGCCAGCAGTGAACAGGGTTTCGATAATTCACCCCTCCACTTT.